These 25 T cell receptor beta chains were sequenced from one sample in a study of a mutant IDH1 vaccine in newly diagnosed glioma. Time point defined: baseline, week 1 (first vaccination visit). The treatment: pre-vaccination baseline after standard-of-care therapy. Clones were read by immunoSEQ multiplex PCR, and TCRdb kept only the in-frame ones, dropping some. The profile shows some 51,000 clones, 60% to 85% of them singletons. Here the sequenced sample was PBMCs, taken from a glioma patient treated with radiotherapy, temozolomide or both. All receptors derive from a woman aged 40 to 55 with glioma.

The gene calls are TRBV7-3 and TRBJ2-5, with D perhaps given as TRBD1 or TRBD2 (5 bases each). Trimming pared 5 bases from V and 5 bases from J, leaving 27 bases between. Germline V gene lookup returns CDR1 SGHTA and CDR2 FQGTGA. CDR3 length: 18 amino acids. Here the CDR3 reads CASSKNPVWDQGRETQYF. The CDR3 region has the DNA TGTGCCAGCAGCAAAAATCCGGTTTGGGACCAGGGACGGGAGACCCAGTACTTC.

This chain joins TRBV14 and TRBJ2-7; D remains ambiguous. The germline V gene has CDR1 SGHDN and CDR2 FVKESK. Trimming took off 1 base at V and 8 bases at J, with 15 bases between the two ends. This CDR3 comprises 14 residues. The CDR3 region is CASSQGQFRAQQYF. CDR3 DNA: TGTGCCAGCAGCCAAGGGCAATTTCGGGCTCAGCAGTACTTC.

The CDR3 DNA follows: TGTGCCAGCACCCGCAAGTCGGGCTCCTACGAGCAGTACTTC. Its translation is CASTRKSGSYEQYF. This chain joins TRBV6-5 and TRBJ2-7, with no clear D. The CDR3 length is 14 residues. V lost 7 bases, J lost 0 bases, and 13 bases lay in between. The germline gives CDR1 MNHEY, CDR2 SVGAGI.

The chain uses TRBV7-9 and TRBJ1-1, with 7 bases matching TRBD1. With 3 bases clipped from V and 0 bases from J, the junction kept 10 bases outside the gene matches. Germline V lookup: CDR1 SEHNR, CDR2 FQNEAQ (reference sequence). The CDR3 is 17 amino acids. DNA of the CDR3: TGTGCCAGCAGCTTTGACAGGGTAAGGCCTATGAACACTGAAGCTTTCTTT. Protein product: CASSFDRVRPMNTEAFF.

The chain links TRBV18 to TRBJ2-7, with TRBD1 matching 10 bases. J was trimmed by 2 bases and V by 2 bases; bases with no gene match: 6. Germline V gives CDR1 KGHSH, CDR2 LQKENI. The length of the CDR3 is 16 residues. The CDR3 protein is CASSPVIGQGAYEQYF. CDR3 in DNA: TGTGCCAGCTCACCAGTAATTGGACAGGGGGCCTACGAGCAGTACTTC. Using reference TRBV18 and TRBJ2-7 for the parts outside the CDR3, the full variable domain is NAGVMQNPRHLVRRRGQEARLRCSPMKGHSHVYWYRQLPEEGLKFMVYLQKENIIDESGMPKERFSAEFPKEGPSILRIQQVVRGDSAAYFCASSPVIGQGAYEQYFGPGTRLTVT.

The gene calls are TRBV7-9 and TRBJ1-5; the match to TRBD1 covers 8 bases. The CDR3 is made up of 15 amino acids. V gave up 3 bases and J gave up 6 bases; unmatched junction bases: 7. Germline values: CDR1 SEHNR, CDR2 FQNEAQ (reference sequence). DNA for the CDR3: TGTGCCAGCAGCTTCGCAGGGGGCAGAGGTCAGCCCCAGCATTTT. This translates into CASSFAGGRGQPQHF.

This chain connects TRBV2 to TRBJ1-4; D call uncertain. Trimming stripped 2 bases from V and 0 bases from J, with 7 bases between. CDR3 length: 15 amino acids. The germline CDR1 and CDR2 sequences are SNHLY and FYNNEI. DNA for the CDR3: TGTGCCAGCAGTGAACGGCGCCCAACTAATGAAAAACTGTTTTTT. This encodes CASSERRPTNEKLFF. Filled out from reference TRBV2 and TRBJ1-4, the complete variable domain reads EPEVTQTPSHQVTQMGQEVILRCVPISNHLYFYWYRQILGQKVEFLVSFYNNEISEKSEIFDDQFSVERPDGSNFTLKIRSTKLEDSAMYFCASSERRPTNEKLFFGSGTQLSVL.

V and J are TRBV5-6 and TRBJ1-1; D may be TRBD1 (5 bases). CDR3 length: 13 amino acids. V lost 6 bases and J lost 5, with 14 bases in between. CDR1 is SGHDT, CDR2 YYEEEE, per germline. The CDR3: CASTLGERTEAFF. In DNA form, the CDR3 reads TGTGCCAGCACTTTGGGGGAACGGACTGAAGCTTTCTTT. The full variable domain, rest sourced from reference TRBV5-6 and TRBJ1-1, is DAGVTQSPTHLIKTRGQQVTLRCSPKSGHDTVSWYQQALGQGPQFIFQYYEEEERQRGNFPDRFSGHQFPNYSSELNVNALLLGDSALYLCASTLGERTEAFFGQGTRLTVV.

The chain uses TRBV7-2 and TRBJ1-6, with 7 bases fitting TRBD1. The J segment lost 7 bases and the V segment lost 3 bases, leaving 6 bases of the junction unmatched. The germline V gene has CDR1 SGHTA and CDR2 FQGNSA. The CDR3 extends over 15 amino acids. DNA of the CDR3: TGTGCCAGCAGCTTGGGCGGGACAGTAAATTCACCCCTCCACTTT. Encoded protein: CASSLGGTVNSPLHF.

The chain couples TRBV12-5 to TRBJ1-5, with D perhaps matching TRBD1 (5 bases). CDR3 length equals 15 residues. With 4 bases removed from V and 2 bases from J, the gap between germline ends came to 12 bases. The germline V gene has CDR1 LGHNT and CDR2 FRNRAP. The CDR3 region has the DNA TGTGCTAGTGGTTCCCCCCGGGACGGCAATCAGCCCCAGCATTTT. Residues: CASGSPRDGNQPQHF.

V is TRBV6-5 and J is TRBJ1-3; tentatively, D is TRBD1 (5 bases). Trimming took off 5 bases at V and 2 bases at J, with 13 bases between the two ends. CDR1 MNHEY and CDR2 SVGAGI come from the germline V gene. The CDR3 is 15 amino acids. Here the CDR3 DNA reads TGTGCCAGCAGTCCCGGGGGGAGGGCTGGAAACACCATATATTTT. Protein sequence: CASSPGGRAGNTIYF.

This rearrangement joins TRBV5-8 to TRBJ1-2; possible D gene TRBD1, 5 bases. CDR3 length: 15 residues. Deletions cut 0 bases from V and 6 bases from J, with 15 bases between. Germline-derived CDR1 and CDR2 are SGHTS and YDEGEE. In nucleotides, the CDR3 is TGTGCCAGCAGCTTGGACCAGGGAATTAGGAATGGCTACACCTTC. Protein product: CASSLDQGIRNGYTF. The whole variable domain, remainder taken from reference TRBV5-8 and TRBJ1-2, is EAGVTQSPTHLIKTRGQQATLRCSPISGHTSVYWYQQALGLGLQFLLWYDEGEERNRGNFPPRFSGRQFPNYSSELNVNALELEDSALYLCASSLDQGIRNGYTFGSGTRLTVV.

The chain uses TRBV7-9 and TRBJ2-7; TRBD2 matches 9 bases. Germline V lookup: CDR1 SEHNR, CDR2 FQNEAQ (reference sequence). The CDR3 totals 14 residues. Losses at the gene ends were 3 bases for V and 6 bases for J; bases not matched to a gene: 6. The chain's CDR3 is CASSFPGLAREQYF. CDR3 DNA sequence: TGTGCCAGCAGCTTTCCGGGACTAGCCCGCGAGCAGTACTTC.

The V call is TRBV5-1, the J call TRBJ1-2; possibly TRBD1 for D (5 bases). CDR1 and CDR2 (germline): SGHRS, YFSETQ. This CDR3 spans 13 amino acids. The V and J ends lost 0 bases and 2 bases respectively, with 5 bases between them. CDR3 sequence (DNA): TGCGCCAGCAGCTTGGAGGGGAACTATGGCTACACCTTC. Protein: CASSLEGNYGYTF.

The rearrangement uses TRBV5-6 and TRBJ1-1; D might be TRBD1 (6 bases). V was shortened by 0 bases and J by 5 bases, with 8 bases between the two germline ends. This CDR3 spans 13 amino acids. Germline CDR1 reads SGHDT; CDR2 reads YYEEEE. The CDR3 loop reads CASSLGQVTEAFF. The CDR3 nucleotides are TGTGCCAGCAGCTTGGGACAGGTGACTGAAGCTTTCTTT.

The chain uses TRBV7-9 and TRBJ2-3, with a tentative D call TRBD2 (6 bases). The CDR3 contains 18 residues. Deletions cut 5 bases from V and 2 bases from J, with 23 bases between. In germline, CDR1 is SEHNR, CDR2 FQNEAQ (reference sequence). CDR3 sequence reads: CASSPQAPLAQPTDTQYF. The CDR3 DNA is TGTGCCAGCAGCCCGCAAGCCCCTCTAGCGCAACCCACAGATACGCAGTATTTT.

V and J are TRBV30 and TRBJ2-1; D is unresolved. Germline CDR1 and CDR2: GTSNPN and SVGIG (reference sequence). Between the trimmed V and J ends, which lost 0 bases and 10 bases, there was a span of 10 bases. The CDR3 has 12 amino acids. Here the CDR3 reads CAWSVNVGEQFF. The CDR3 DNA reads as TGTGCCTGGAGTGTAAATGTCGGGGAGCAGTTCTTC.

The gene calls are TRBV9 and TRBJ2-7; a possible D gene is TRBD1 (5 bases). V lost 1 base, J lost 3 bases, and 14 bases lay in between. CDR3 length equals 15 residues. The germline gives CDR1 SGDLS, CDR2 YYNGEE. The CDR3 here is CASSVRQGGIYEQYF. DNA of the CDR3: TGTGCCAGCAGCGTACGCCAGGGTGGGATCTACGAGCAGTACTTC.

The chain employs TRBV7-8 and TRBJ1-5, with a tentative D call TRBD1 (6 bases). The V end was cut by 4 bases, the J end by 0 bases, with 7 bases between. The CDR3 totals 14 residues. The V gene's germline CDR1 is SGHVS and CDR2 FQNEAQ. CDR3 region: CASSSGASNQPQHF. The CDR3 nucleotides are TGTGCCAGCAGCTCAGGGGCTAGCAATCAGCCCCAGCATTTT.

This CDR3 reads CASSLRGRINEKLFF. The CDR3, as DNA: TGTGCCAGCAGCTTAAGAGGGCGGATTAATGAAAAACTGTTTTTT. V and J are TRBV7-2 and TRBJ1-4; no definite D call. Trimming removed 2 bases from V and 4 bases from J, with 11 bases in between. Per germline, CDR1 SGHTA and CDR2 FQGNSA. The CDR3 is 15 residues long.

J is TRBJ2-4 and V is TRBV13; 8 bases fit TRBD2. Germline V CDR1 and CDR2: PRHDT, FYEKMQ (reference sequence). V dropped 6 bases and J dropped 3; count of bases not matched to a gene: 10. The CDR3 totals 16 residues. The DNA for the CDR3 is TGTGCCAGCAGTCCAGGTTCGGGGGGGGGCAAAAACATTCAGTACTTC. It translates to CASSPGSGGGKNIQYF. Looking up the rest from reference TRBV13 and TRBJ2-4 gives the full variable domain: AAGVIQSPRHLIKEKRETATLKCYPIPRHDTVYWYQQGPGQDPQFLISFYEKMQSDKGSIPDRFSAQQFSDYHSELNMSSLELGDSALYFCASSPGSGGGKNIQYFGAGTRLSVL.

This clone was detected once. J is TRBJ1-3 and V is TRBV6-5; D perhaps matches TRBD1 (5 bases). The germline V gene has CDR1 MNHEY and CDR2 SVGAGI. The CDR3 extends over 15 amino acids. V lost 6 bases, J lost 0 bases, and 12 bases lay in between. CDR3 loop: CASRAGIVSGNTIYF. CDR3 DNA sequence: TGTGCCAGCAGGGCAGGGATAGTCTCTGGAAACACCATATATTTT.

The V gene is TRBV5-5, the J gene TRBJ2-5; no definite D call. This CDR3 is 13 amino acids long. The germline V gene encodes CDR1 SGHKS and CDR2 YYEKEE (reference sequence). Trimming removed 2 bases at V and 4 bases at J, with 9 bases between. The CDR3 protein is CASSFVGRETQYF. CDR3 bases: TGTGCCAGCAGCTTTGTCGGTCGAGAGACCCAGTACTTC.

V and J are TRBV6-5 and TRBJ1-2; 7 bases align to TRBD1. V shed 2 bases and J 3 bases; nucleotides not matched to a gene: 6. The CDR3 has 15 residues. The germline V gene encodes CDR1 MNHEY and CDR2 SVGAGI. CDR3 sequence (DNA): TGTGCCAGCAGTTACGACAGGGTGGGTGACTATGGCTACACCTTC. The encoded protein is CASSYDRVGDYGYTF.

The J gene is TRBJ2-7, the V gene TRBV19; D uncertain. The CDR3 has 16 residues. Per germline, CDR1 LNHDA and CDR2 SQIVND (reference sequence). The V and J ends lost 5 bases and 0 bases respectively, with 17 bases between them. In DNA form, the CDR3 reads TGTGCCAGTAGTTCATGGGTTTCCAGAAGCTCCTACGAGCAGTACTTC. Encoded protein: CASSSWVSRSSYEQYF.